The clone carrying this T cell receptor beta chain came up a few times. The antigen remains unidentified. This entry belongs to a study of T-cell reconstitution after alpha-beta-depleted transplantation in children. Notes on the study in general: About two months after transplant, alpha-beta T cells reportedly came from several hundred expanded graft clones. Surviving thymic progenitors and recipient T cells were the source of high TCRbeta diversity at day 60 in some patients. Newly produced T cells mostly provided counts and TCRbeta diversity after one year, as hyperexpanded clones declined.

Germline CDR1 is SGHTA and CDR2 is FQGNSA. With 3 bases removed from V and 1 base from J, the gap between germline ends came to 8 bases. This CDR3 has 14 residues. Unique molecular identifiers were used in preparing the TCRbeta library. TCRdb analysed the PCR reads with MiXCR anew, one entry per CDR3 protein. The table lists about 220,000 distinct CDR3 sequences, approximately 15% of them singletons. The chain links TRBV7-2 to TRBJ2-3; no definite D call. The specimen was PBMCs, mostly from graft donor cells, collected 360 days after TCRalphabeta/CD19-depleted stem cell transplant. The sequence derives from a male patient under 10 years old who had a stem cell transplant for acute lymphoblastic leukemia, so the T cells may come from the graft donor. DNA for the CDR3: TGTGCCAGCAGCTTGAAACCGGGCACAGATACGCAGTATTTT. Encoded protein: CASSLKPGTDTQYF.